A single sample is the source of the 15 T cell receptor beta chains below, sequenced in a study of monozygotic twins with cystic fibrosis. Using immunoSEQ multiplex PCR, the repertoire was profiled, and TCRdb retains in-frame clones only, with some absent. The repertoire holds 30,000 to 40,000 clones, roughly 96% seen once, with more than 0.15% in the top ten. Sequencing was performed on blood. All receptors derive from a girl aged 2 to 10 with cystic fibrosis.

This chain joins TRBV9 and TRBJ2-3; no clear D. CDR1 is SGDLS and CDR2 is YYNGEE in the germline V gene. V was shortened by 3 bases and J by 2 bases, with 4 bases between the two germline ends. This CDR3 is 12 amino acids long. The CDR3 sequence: CASSADTDTQYF. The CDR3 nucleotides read TGTGCCAGCAGCGCGGACACAGATACGCAGTATTTT.

CDR3 sequence (DNA): TGCGCCAGCAGCCAGCCGGGACTAGCCGGCACCGGGGAGCTGTTTTTT. It encodes CASSQPGLAGTGELFF. The chain recombines TRBV4-1 with TRBJ2-2; 9 positions match TRBD2. Germline values: CDR1 MGHRA, CDR2 YSYEKL. This CDR3 is built from 16 residues. With 3 bases clipped from V and 4 bases from J, the junction kept 6 bases outside the gene matches.

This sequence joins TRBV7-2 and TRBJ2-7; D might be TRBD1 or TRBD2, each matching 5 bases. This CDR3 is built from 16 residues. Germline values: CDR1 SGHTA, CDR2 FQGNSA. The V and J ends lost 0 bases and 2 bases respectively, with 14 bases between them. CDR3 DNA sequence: TGTGCCAGCAGCTTAGCCGGGGTAAGGGGAACCTACGAGCAGTACTTC. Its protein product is CASSLAGVRGTYEQYF.

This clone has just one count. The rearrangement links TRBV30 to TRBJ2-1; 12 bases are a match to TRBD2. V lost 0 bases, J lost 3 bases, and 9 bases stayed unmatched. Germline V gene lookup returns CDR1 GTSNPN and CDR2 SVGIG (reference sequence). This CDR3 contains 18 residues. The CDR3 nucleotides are TGTGCCTGGAGTGTATCTCCGGCTAGCGGGGGGGACTACAATGAGCAGTTCTTC. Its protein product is CAWSVSPASGGDYNEQFF.

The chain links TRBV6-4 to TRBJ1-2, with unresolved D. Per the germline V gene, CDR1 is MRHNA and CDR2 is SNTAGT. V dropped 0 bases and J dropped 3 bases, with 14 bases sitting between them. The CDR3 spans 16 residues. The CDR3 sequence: CASSDSWDWDYYGYTF. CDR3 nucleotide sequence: TGTGCCAGCAGTGACTCATGGGATTGGGATTACTATGGCTACACCTTC.

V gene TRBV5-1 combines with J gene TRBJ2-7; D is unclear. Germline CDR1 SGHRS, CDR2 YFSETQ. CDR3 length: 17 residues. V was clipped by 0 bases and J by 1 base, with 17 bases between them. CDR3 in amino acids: CASSLAPVDDGSYEQYF. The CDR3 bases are TGCGCCAGCAGCTTGGCCCCGGTAGACGATGGATCCTACGAGCAGTACTTC.

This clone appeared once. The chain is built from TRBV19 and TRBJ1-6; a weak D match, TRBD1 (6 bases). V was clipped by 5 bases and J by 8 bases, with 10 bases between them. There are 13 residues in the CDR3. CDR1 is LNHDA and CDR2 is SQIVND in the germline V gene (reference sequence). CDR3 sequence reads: CASSGGTYSPLHF. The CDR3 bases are TGTGCCAGTAGTGGGGGGACATATTCACCCCTCCACTTT.

CDR3 bases: TGTGCCAGCAGTGACAAATACCTTCAAGAATCTGGAAACACCATATATTTT. It codes for CASSDKYLQESGNTIYF. This rearrangement joins TRBV6-1 to TRBJ1-3; D not resolved. V was clipped by 3 bases and J by 1 base, with 16 bases between them. The CDR3 is made up of 17 amino acids. CDR1 and CDR2 (germline): MNHNS, SASEGT.

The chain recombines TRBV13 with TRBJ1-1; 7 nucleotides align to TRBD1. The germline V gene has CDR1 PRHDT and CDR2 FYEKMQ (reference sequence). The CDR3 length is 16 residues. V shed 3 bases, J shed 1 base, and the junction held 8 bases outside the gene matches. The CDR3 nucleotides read TGTGCCAGCAGCTTTCGGGGGGACAGTAAGAACACTGAAGCTTTCTTT. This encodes CASSFRGDSKNTEAFF.

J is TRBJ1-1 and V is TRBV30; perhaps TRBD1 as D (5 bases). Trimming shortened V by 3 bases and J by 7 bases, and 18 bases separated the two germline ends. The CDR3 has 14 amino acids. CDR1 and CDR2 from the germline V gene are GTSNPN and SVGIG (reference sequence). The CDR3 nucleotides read TGTGCCTGGAGAAAGTGGGGAGGGGCCGATGAAGCTTTCTTT. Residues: CAWRKWGGADEAFF.

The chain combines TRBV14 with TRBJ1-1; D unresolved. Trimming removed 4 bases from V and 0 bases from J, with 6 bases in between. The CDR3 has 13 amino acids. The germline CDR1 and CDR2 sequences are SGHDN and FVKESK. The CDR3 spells CASSPRLNTEAFF. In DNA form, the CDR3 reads TGTGCCAGCAGCCCTAGGTTGAACACTGAAGCTTTCTTT.

The CDR3 sequence: CASSLWDRHYEQYF. In DNA form, the CDR3 reads TGTGCCAGCAGCTTATGGGACCGTCACTACGAGCAGTACTTC. The rearrangement links TRBV7-2 to TRBJ2-7; D is perhaps TRBD1 or TRBD2 (5 bases each). The CDR3 contains 14 residues. Germline CDR1 is SGHTA and CDR2 is FQGNSA. Deletions cut 2 bases from V and 3 bases from J, with 11 bases between.

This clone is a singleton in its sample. DNA of the CDR3: TGCGCCAGCAGCACAGGACAGGGTCTATACGAGCAGTACTTC. It translates to CASSTGQGLYEQYF. The chain carries TRBV5-1 and TRBJ2-7; 8 nucleotides agree with TRBD1. Germline CDR1 is SGHRS and CDR2 is YFSETQ. V was clipped by 4 bases and J by 4 bases; unmatched bases: 7. CDR3 length equals 14 residues.

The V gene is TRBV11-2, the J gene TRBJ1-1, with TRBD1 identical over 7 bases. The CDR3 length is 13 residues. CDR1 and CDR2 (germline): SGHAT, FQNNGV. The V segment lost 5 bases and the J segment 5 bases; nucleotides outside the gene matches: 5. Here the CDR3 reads CASSQGGWTEAFF. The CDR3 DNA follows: TGTGCCAGCAGCCAGGGGGGTTGGACTGAAGCTTTCTTT. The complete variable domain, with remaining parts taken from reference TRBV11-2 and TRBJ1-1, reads EAGVAQSPRYKIIEKRQSVAFWCNPISGHATLYWYQQILGQGPKLLIQFQNNGVVDDSQLPKDRFSAERLKGVDSTLKIQPAKLEDSAVYLCASSQGGWTEAFFGQGTRLTVV.

CDR3 loop: CASSLFDAGSVDTEAFF. CDR3 nucleotides: TGTGCCAGCAGCTTGTTTGATGCTGGGTCAGTTGACACTGAAGCTTTCTTT. The chain joins TRBV5-6 to TRBJ1-1; D not certain. Germline values: CDR1 SGHDT, CDR2 YYEEEE. With 1 base removed from V and 3 bases from J, the gap between germline ends came to 19 bases. The CDR3 extends over 17 amino acids.